The clone carrying this T cell receptor (beta chain) has just a few counts. Its cognate antigen is unknown. This sample was taken from a study of PD-1 blockade in classical Hodgkin lymphoma. Clones were read by immunoSEQ multiplex PCR, and TCRdb kept only the in-frame ones, dropping some. Of about 97,000 clones listed, approximately 88% were seen once; the top ten hold more than 10%. The germline V gene encodes CDR1 SGHKS and CDR2 YYEKEE (reference sequence). This CDR3 is 13 amino acids long. Trimming cost V 0 bases and J 8 bases, with 9 bases left between them. The patients all showed relapse after autologous stem cell transplantation, while their brentuximab vedotin exposure varied. Study-wide findings and caveats: It was among complete responders that baseline diversity resembled that of newly diagnosed patients. Reports indicated that newly diagnosed patients had lower baseline TCR diversity than healthy donors did.

The chain links TRBV5-5 to TRBJ1-3; no firm D call. The starting material was peripheral blood mononuclear cells (PBMCs), obtained at baseline. The TCR originated in a human donor with classical Hodgkin lymphoma. In nucleotides, the CDR3 is TGTGCCAGCAGCTTGGGTCCGTCGTACACCATATATTTT. It yields the protein CASSLGPSYTIYF.